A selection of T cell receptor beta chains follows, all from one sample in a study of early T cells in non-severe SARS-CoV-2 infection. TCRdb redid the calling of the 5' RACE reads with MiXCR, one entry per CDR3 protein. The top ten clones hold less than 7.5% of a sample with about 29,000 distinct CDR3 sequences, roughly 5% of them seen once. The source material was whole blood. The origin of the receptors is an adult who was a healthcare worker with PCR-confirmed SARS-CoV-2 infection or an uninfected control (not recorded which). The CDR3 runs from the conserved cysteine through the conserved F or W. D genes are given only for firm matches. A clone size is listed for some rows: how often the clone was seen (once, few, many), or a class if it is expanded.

cdr3_aa: CASSLFEDTQYF
cdr3_nt: TGCGCCAGCAGCTTGTTCGAGGATACGCAGTATTTT
d_call: NA
v_call: TRBV5-1
clone_size: NA
j_call: TRBJ2-3

cdr3_aa: CASSLRQGIYEQYF
cdr3_nt: TGTGCCAGCAGCTTGCGACAGGGTATCTACGAGCAGTACTTC
d_call: TRBD1
v_call: TRBV13
clone_size: many
j_call: TRBJ2-7

cdr3_aa: CASSQGTAAYNEQFF
cdr3_nt: TGTGCCAGCAGCCAAGGGACCGCAGCCTACAATGAGCAGTTCTTC
d_call: NA
v_call: TRBV14
clone_size: NA
j_call: TRBJ2-1

cdr3_aa: CASSSKRGRNTGELFF
cdr3_nt: TGTGCCAGCAGCTCAAAACGGGGGCGTAACACCGGGGAGCTGTTTTTT
d_call: NA
v_call: TRBV11-2
clone_size: few
j_call: TRBJ2-2

cdr3_aa: CASSLGTSETDTQYF
cdr3_nt: TGTGCCAGCAGCTTAGGTACTAGCGAGACAGATACGCAGTATTTT
d_call: TRBD2
v_call: TRBV11-2
clone_size: few
j_call: TRBJ2-3

cdr3_aa: CASSQGLDSSSYEQYF
cdr3_nt: TGTGCCAGCAGCCAGGGGCTGGACAGCAGCTCCTACGAGCAGTACTTC
d_call: NA
v_call: TRBV4-2
clone_size: NA
j_call: TRBJ2-7

cdr3_aa: CASSTWTSGYEQYF
cdr3_nt: TGCGCCAGCAGCACTTGGACTAGCGGGTACGAGCAGTACTTC
d_call: TRBD2
v_call: TRBV5-1
clone_size: NA
j_call: TRBJ2-7

cdr3_aa: CASTTSGAVLDTQYF
cdr3_nt: TGTGCCAGCACGACTTCCGGGGCCGTCCTCGATACGCAGTATTTT
d_call: NA
v_call: TRBV6-6
clone_size: NA
j_call: TRBJ2-3

cdr3_aa: CISVPEAPLFRPGPYNEQFF
cdr3_nt: NA
d_call: NA
v_call: TRBV7-5
clone_size: NA
j_call: TRBJ2-1

cdr3_aa: CASSLTPGSYEQYF
cdr3_nt: TGCGCCAGCAGCTTGACTCCGGGGAGCTACGAGCAGTACTTC
d_call: NA
v_call: TRBV5-1
clone_size: NA
j_call: TRBJ2-7

cdr3_aa: CASSLASQNTEAFF
cdr3_nt: TGTGCCAGCAGTTTGGCTAGCCAGAACACTGAAGCTTTCTTT
d_call: NA
v_call: TRBV6-1
clone_size: many
j_call: TRBJ1-1

cdr3_aa: CASSTGGQGYGYTF
cdr3_nt: TGTGCCAGCAGCACGGGTGGACAGGGGTATGGCTACACCTTC
d_call: TRBD1
v_call: TRBV7-2
clone_size: many
j_call: TRBJ1-2

cdr3_aa: CSAIRGDSGTDTQYF
cdr3_nt: TGCAGTGCTATTCGGGGAGACAGTGGCACAGATACGCAGTATTTT
d_call: NA
v_call: TRBV20-1
clone_size: many
j_call: TRBJ2-3

cdr3_aa: CASSPATGTYGYTF
cdr3_nt: TGCGCCAGCAGCCCTGCGACGGGGACTTATGGCTACACCTTC
d_call: NA
v_call: TRBV4-1
clone_size: many
j_call: TRBJ1-2

cdr3_aa: CASSYSFDPPSNEQFF
cdr3_nt: TGTGCCAGCAGTTACTCGTTCGATCCCCCCTCCAATGAGCAGTTCTTC
d_call: NA
v_call: TRBV6-6
clone_size: many
j_call: TRBJ2-1

cdr3_aa: CASSLDSSGRPRRLNEQFF
cdr3_nt: TGTGCCAGCAGCTTAGATTCTAGCGGGAGGCCCCGCCGACTCAATGAGCAGTTCTTC
d_call: TRBD2
v_call: TRBV7-6
clone_size: many
j_call: TRBJ2-1

cdr3_aa: CATSREWGGGQPQHF
cdr3_nt: TGTGCCACCAGCAGAGAGTGGGGCGGAGGACAGCCCCAGCATTTT
d_call: NA
v_call: TRBV15
clone_size: many
j_call: TRBJ1-5

cdr3_aa: CASSVGSGITYTQYF
cdr3_nt: TGTGCCAGCAGCGTAGGTAGCGGGATAACGTATACGCAGTATTTT
d_call: TRBD2
v_call: TRBV9
clone_size: NA
j_call: TRBJ2-3

cdr3_aa: CSGRQGTGGKNIQYF
cdr3_nt: TGCAGTGGAAGACAGGGCACGGGGGGCAAAAACATTCAGTACTTC
d_call: NA
v_call: TRBV20-1
clone_size: many
j_call: TRBJ2-4

cdr3_aa: CSVDSGQETQYF
cdr3_nt: TGCAGCGTTGATTCGGGGCAAGAGACCCAGTACTTC
d_call: NA
v_call: TRBV29-1
clone_size: NA
j_call: TRBJ2-5

cdr3_aa: CASTIYPSHRGGTDTQYF
cdr3_nt: TGTGCCAGCACCATTTATCCCTCCCACAGGGGGGGCACAGATACGCAGTATTTT
d_call: TRBD1
v_call: TRBV7-9
clone_size: few
j_call: TRBJ2-3

cdr3_aa: CASSQSSGQGSPLHF
cdr3_nt: TGTGCCAGCAGCCAAAGCTCGGGACAGGGTTCACCCCTCCACTTT
d_call: TRBD1
v_call: TRBV3-1
clone_size: many
j_call: TRBJ1-6

cdr3_aa: CASSKDRGLYEQYF
cdr3_nt: TGTGCCAGCTCAAAAGACAGGGGGCTCTACGAGCAGTACTTC
d_call: TRBD1
v_call: TRBV18
clone_size: many
j_call: TRBJ2-7

cdr3_aa: CASSQRGQVNTGELFF
cdr3_nt: TGTGCCAGTAGTCAAAGGGGACAAGTGAACACCGGGGAGCTGTTTTTT
d_call: NA
v_call: TRBV19
clone_size: few
j_call: TRBJ2-2

cdr3_aa: CASRGLQGDTEAFF
cdr3_nt: TGTGCCAGCAGGGGACTACAGGGGGACACTGAAGCTTTCTTT
d_call: TRBD1
v_call: TRBV6-5
clone_size: many
j_call: TRBJ1-1

cdr3_aa: CASSYDNVSEETQYF
cdr3_nt: TGTGCCAGCAGTTATGACAACGTGTCGGAAGAGACCCAGTACTTC
d_call: NA
v_call: TRBV28
clone_size: few
j_call: TRBJ2-5

cdr3_aa: CASSSRGRGQSEQFF
cdr3_nt: TGTGCCAGCAGCTCTCGTGGCCGGGGTCAAAGTGAGCAGTTCTTC
d_call: NA
v_call: TRBV11-3
clone_size: many
j_call: TRBJ2-1

cdr3_aa: CASSTRAGSSTDTQYF
cdr3_nt: TGTGCCAGCAGCACCAGAGCGGGTTCTAGCACAGATACGCAGTATTTT
d_call: NA
v_call: TRBV7-6
clone_size: NA
j_call: TRBJ2-3

cdr3_aa: CASRQDRGVVSTGNTGELFF
cdr3_nt: TGCGCCAGCAGGCAGGACAGGGGAGTCGTGAGTACTGGGAACACCGGGGAGCTGTTTTTT
d_call: TRBD1
v_call: TRBV4-1
clone_size: NA
j_call: TRBJ2-2

cdr3_aa: CASSPQDREQYF
cdr3_nt: TGTGCCAGCTCACCACAGGACAGGGAGCAGTACTTC
d_call: TRBD1
v_call: TRBV18
clone_size: many
j_call: TRBJ2-7

cdr3_aa: CAWSVPGPSANYGYTF
cdr3_nt: TGTGCCTGGAGTGTCCCCGGACCCTCGGCGAACTATGGCTACACCTTC
d_call: NA
v_call: TRBV30
clone_size: many
j_call: TRBJ1-2

cdr3_aa: CASSLGYSVGYNEQFF
cdr3_nt: TGTGCCAGCAGCTTAGGTTATTCAGTCGGGTACAATGAGCAGTTCTTC
d_call: NA
v_call: TRBV7-2
clone_size: NA
j_call: TRBJ2-1

cdr3_aa: CASSPTGTEGETQYF
cdr3_nt: TGCGCCAGCAGTCCAACGGGGACAGAAGGGGAGACCCAGTACTTC
d_call: TRBD1
v_call: TRBV5-1
clone_size: many
j_call: TRBJ2-5

cdr3_aa: CASSIGLLTYEQYF
cdr3_nt: TGTGCCAGCAGTATCGGACTACTCACCTACGAGCAGTACTTC
d_call: NA
v_call: TRBV12-3/TRBV12-4
clone_size: many
j_call: TRBJ2-7

cdr3_aa: CSAADRYQPQHF
cdr3_nt: TGCAGTGCTGCGGACAGATATCAGCCCCAGCATTTT
d_call: NA
v_call: TRBV20-1
clone_size: NA
j_call: TRBJ1-5

cdr3_aa: CASSQVEQGDEKLFF
cdr3_nt: TGTGCCAGCAGCCAAGTTGAACAGGGGGACGAAAAACTGTTTTTT
d_call: TRBD1
v_call: TRBV4-2
clone_size: NA
j_call: TRBJ1-4

cdr3_aa: CASSRDSGRYEQYF
cdr3_nt: TGTGCCAGCAGTCGGGACAGCGGCCGTTACGAGCAGTACTTC
d_call: TRBD1
v_call: TRBV12-3/TRBV12-4
clone_size: many
j_call: TRBJ2-7

cdr3_aa: CASSRGQEFTDTQYF
cdr3_nt: TGTGCCAGCAGCCGAGGACAGGAGTTCACAGATACGCAGTATTTT
d_call: TRBD1
v_call: TRBV14
clone_size: few
j_call: TRBJ2-3